A single sample is the source of the 10 T cell receptor beta chains below, sequenced in a study of identical twins. Using its own MiXCR run on the 5' RACE reads, TCRdb lists one record per CDR3 protein. The sample holds more than 200,000 distinct CDR3 sequences; approximately 9% are singletons and the top ten take just over 5%. The sequencing sample was made of memory (CD45RO+) T cells sorted from blood. The receptors originated from a woman aged 18-35 years in good health.

Concerning this clonotype: Just one base apart from a much larger clone, this may be a read error. The chain carries TRBV5-1 and TRBJ2-5; D not certain. Germline CDR1 is SGHRS and CDR2 is YFSETQ. With 3 bases removed from V and 5 bases from J, the gap between germline ends came to 11 bases. CDR3 length equals 13 residues. The CDR3 region has the DNA TGCGCCAGCAGCTGGCGGTTGCATGAGACCCAGTACTTC. This sequence encodes CASSWRLHETQYF.

The chain couples TRBV20-1 to TRBJ1-6; D is perhaps TRBD1 (5 bases). The CDR3 covers 12 residues. Per germline, CDR1 DFQATT and CDR2 SNEGSKA (reference sequence). V lost 3 bases, J lost 15 bases, and 15 bases lay in between. The CDR3 nucleotides are TGCAGTGCTAGGGTGCTGAGGGGTGGCCTCCACTTT. Translating gives CSARVLRGGLHF.

The chain combines TRBV2 with TRBJ1-5; D ambiguous. V was trimmed by 3 bases and J by 5 bases, leaving 8 bases between them. The CDR3 is made up of 13 amino acids. Germline V gene sequence: CDR1 SNHLY, CDR2 FYNNEI. The CDR3 here is CASSEMVDQPQHF. CDR3 in DNA: TGTGCCAGCAGTGAGATGGTGGATCAGCCCCAGCATTTT. The full variable domain, in which reference TRBV2 and TRBJ1-5 provide the parts outside the CDR3, is EPEVTQTPSHQVTQMGQEVILRCVPISNHLYFYWYRQILGQKVEFLVSFYNNEISEKSEIFDDQFSVERPDGSNFTLKIRSTKLEDSAMYFCASSEMVDQPQHFGDGTRLSIL.

The chain recombines TRBV7-2 with TRBJ2-1; D is unresolved. With 1 base removed from V and 7 bases from J, the gap between germline ends came to 14 bases. CDR1 and CDR2 (germline): SGHTA, FQGNSA. The CDR3 runs 15 residues. The CDR3 coding sequence is TGTGCCAGCAGCTTAGGAGGTAGGGTATTTAATGAGCAGTTCTTC. Its protein is CASSLGGRVFNEQFF. Together with reference TRBV7-2 and TRBJ2-1, the CDR3 gives the full variable domain: GAGVSQSPSNKVTEKGKDVELRCDPISGHTALYWYRQSLGQGLEFLIYFQGNSAPDKSGLPSDRFSAERTGGSVSTLTIQRTQQEDSAVYLCASSLGGRVFNEQFFGPGTRLTVL.

This clonotype was seen ten or more times. The rearrangement links TRBV4-3 to TRBJ2-1; 8 nucleotides line up with TRBD2. The CDR3 is made up of 17 amino acids. After removal of 0 bases from V and 3 bases from J, the junction contained 7 bases not matched to a gene. CDR1 is LGHNA, CDR2 YSLEER, per germline. The CDR3 sequence: CASSQDVQREFYNEQFF. CDR3 bases: TGCGCCAGCAGCCAAGATGTCCAGCGGGAGTTCTACAATGAGCAGTTCTTC.

This clonotype was seen a handful of times. The chain recombines TRBV7-9 with TRBJ2-1; TRBD2 agrees at 14 bases. The CDR3 has 17 residues. Germline V gene data show CDR1 as SEHNR and CDR2 as FQNEAQ (reference sequence). V was clipped by 5 bases and J by 5 bases; unmatched bases: 8. The CDR3 region is CASSTIGLAGGHNEQFF. DNA for the CDR3: TGTGCCAGCAGCACAATCGGACTAGCGGGAGGCCACAATGAGCAGTTCTTC. Variable domain in full (rest from reference TRBV7-9 and TRBJ2-1): DTGVSQNPRHKITKRGQNVTFRCDPISEHNRLYWYRQTLGQGPEFLTYFQNEAQLEKSRLLSDRFSAERPKGSFSTLEIQRTEQGDSAMYLCASSTIGLAGGHNEQFFGPGTRLTVL.

The table lists this clonotype with a few counts. The chain combines TRBV18 with TRBJ1-1, with a possible D match to TRBD1 (6 bases). The length of the CDR3 is 15 residues. V shed 3 bases and J shed 3 bases, with 14 bases lying between them. Germline-derived CDR1 and CDR2 are KGHSH and LQKENI. CDR3 protein: CASSPLGEGDTEAFF. DNA for the CDR3: TGTGCCAGCTCACCCCTAGGGGAGGGGGACACTGAAGCTTTCTTT. Variable domain in full (rest from reference TRBV18 and TRBJ1-1): NAGVMQNPRHLVRRRGQEARLRCSPMKGHSHVYWYRQLPEEGLKFMVYLQKENIIDESGMPKERFSAEFPKEGPSILRIQQVVRGDSAAYFCASSPLGEGDTEAFFGQGTRLTVV.

A few counts support this clonotype. V is TRBV7-3 and J is TRBJ1-6, with D possibly being TRBD1 (6 bases). CDR3 size: 16 residues. Trimming shortened V by 3 bases and J by 7 bases, and 16 bases separated the two germline ends. Per germline, CDR1 SGHTA and CDR2 FQGTGA. CDR3 DNA: TGTGCCAGCAGCTTCAGCAGGGGAGTTCAGAATTCACCCCTCCACTTT. The encoded protein is CASSFSRGVQNSPLHF. The whole variable domain, remainder taken from reference TRBV7-3 and TRBJ1-6, is GAGVSQTPSNKVTEKGKYVELRCDPISGHTALYWYRQSLGQGPEFLIYFQGTGAADDSGLPNDRFFAVRPEGSVSTLKIQRTERGDSAVYLCASSFSRGVQNSPLHFGNGTRLTVT.

This clonotype appeared a few times. The rearrangement links TRBV9 to TRBJ2-1; 10 bases are a match to TRBD2. Germline V gene sequence: CDR1 SGDLS, CDR2 YYNGEE. The V gene end was trimmed by 0 bases and the J gene end by 9 bases; junction bases not matched to a gene: 0. CDR3 length equals 13 residues. The CDR3 sequence: CASSVASGGEQFF. In DNA, the CDR3 is TGTGCCAGCAGCGTAGCTAGCGGGGGTGAGCAGTTCTTC.

The chain joins TRBV9 to TRBJ2-1, with D possibly being TRBD2 (5 bases). Germline V gives CDR1 SGDLS, CDR2 YYNGEE. There are 14 residues in the CDR3. Trimming stripped 0 bases from V and 9 bases from J, with 13 bases between. In nucleotides, the CDR3 is TGTGCCAGCAGCGTAGGTACAGCGGAAGGTGAGCAGTTCTTC. Translation: CASSVGTAEGEQFF.